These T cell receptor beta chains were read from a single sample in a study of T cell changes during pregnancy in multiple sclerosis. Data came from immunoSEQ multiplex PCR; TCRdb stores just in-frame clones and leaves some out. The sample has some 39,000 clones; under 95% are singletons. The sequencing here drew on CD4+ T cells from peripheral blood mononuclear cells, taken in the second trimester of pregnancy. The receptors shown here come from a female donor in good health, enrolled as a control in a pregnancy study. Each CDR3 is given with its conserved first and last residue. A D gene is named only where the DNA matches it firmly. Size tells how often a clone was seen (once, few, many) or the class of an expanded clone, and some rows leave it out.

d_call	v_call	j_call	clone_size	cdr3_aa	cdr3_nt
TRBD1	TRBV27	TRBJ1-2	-	CASSPKVWGQGDYTF	TGTGCCAGCAGCCCAAAAGTCTGGGGACAGGGTGACTACACCTTC
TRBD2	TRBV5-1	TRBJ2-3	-	CASSQTLAGATDTQYF	TGCGCCAGCAGCCAGACACTAGCGGGGGCGACAGATACGCAGTATTTT
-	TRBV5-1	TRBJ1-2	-	CASSYQGEGYTF	TGCGCCAGCAGCTATCAAGGGGAAGGCTACACCTTC
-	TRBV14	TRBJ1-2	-	CASSRIAAAGGYTF	TGTGCCAGCAGCCGTATAGCAGCGGCAGGTGGCTACACCTTC
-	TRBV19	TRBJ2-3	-	CASIDSPGADTQYF	TGTGCCAGTATTGATTCACCCGGGGCAGATACGCAGTATTTT
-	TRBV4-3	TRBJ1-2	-	CASSQGITEQYGYTF	TGCGCCAGCAGCCAGGGTATTACAGAGCAATATGGCTACACCTTC
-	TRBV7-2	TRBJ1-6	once	CASSPQSRVRGLSSPLHF	TGTGCCAGCAGCCCCCAATCCAGGGTGCGGGGCCTTTCATCACCCCTCCACTTT
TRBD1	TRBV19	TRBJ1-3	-	CASSIRQGATIYF	TGTGCCAGTAGTATTCGACAGGGGGCCACCATATATTTT
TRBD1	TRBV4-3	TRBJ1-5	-	CASSQHRGLDQPQHF	TGCGCCAGCAGCCAACACAGGGGGCTGGATCAGCCCCAGCATTTT
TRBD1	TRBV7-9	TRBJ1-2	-	CASSSRGQGRGANYGYTF	TGTGCCAGCAGCTCCCGCGGACAGGGCCGGGGAGCTAACTATGGCTACACCTTC
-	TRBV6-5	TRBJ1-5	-	CASRRDMGNQPQHF	TGTGCCAGCAGACGGGACATGGGCAATCAGCCCCAGCATTTT
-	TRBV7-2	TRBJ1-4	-	CASSLDGPGGWDEKLFF	TGTGCCAGCAGCTTAGACGGGCCGGGGGGGTGGGATGAAAAACTGTTTTTT
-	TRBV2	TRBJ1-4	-	CASRGGLAINEKLFF	TGTGCCAGCCGGGGGGGGCTAGCAATTAATGAAAAACTGTTTTTT
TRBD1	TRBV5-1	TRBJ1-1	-	CASSLGKGTVNTEAFF	TGCGCCAGCAGCTTGGGTAAAGGGACAGTGAACACTGAAGCTTTCTTT
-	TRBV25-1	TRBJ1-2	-	CANSEYGRGGYTF	TGTGCCAACAGTGAATATGGCAGAGGAGGCTACACCTTC
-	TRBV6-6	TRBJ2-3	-	CASSYSITADTQYF	TGTGCCAGCAGTTACTCGATTACTGCAGATACGCAGTATTTT